Sequencing of this T cell receptor beta chain was carried out in a study of cytomegalovirus exposure and HLA in healthy donors. General study results and limits: Follow-up analysis found HLA locus-dependent TCR association rates, highest for DRB1 and lowest for HLA-C. Sequencing probably produced one cluster of sequence variants that were highly shared. Analyses of presence and absence presupposed an approximately uniform sequencing depth across donors.

The PCR ran on 60 Vbeta and 13 Jbeta primers. The table came from immunoSEQ multiplex PCR; TCRdb's copy has only in-frame clones and leaves some out. The sample yields about 170,000 clones, roughly 80% seen once. V gave up 5 bases and J gave up 3 bases; unmatched junction bases: 12. In germline, CDR1 is MDHEN, CDR2 SYDVKM. The CDR3 spans 16 residues. Concerning this clone: Its antigen is currently unknown.

This receptor was taken from a woman between 18 and 29 years old in good health and CMV-seronegative. Material: PBMCs. The rearrangement uses TRBV28 and TRBJ1-1, with 7 positions matching TRBD1. CDR3: CASSPTGEALDTEAFF. CDR3 bases: TGTGCCAGCAGTCCAACAGGGGAGGCGTTGGACACTGAAGCTTTCTTT.